A single sample gave rise to the 30 T cell receptor beta chains below, sequenced in a study of T cell repertoires in cytomegalovirus infection. TCRdb called the reads again in MiXCR, with one record for every CDR3 protein. The sample contains some 440,000 distinct CDR3 sequences, about a third of which appear only once. Material: PBMCs. Source of these receptors: a human donor in good health (CMV status not recorded). Some clones in this sample may be carry-over from other donors' samples.

This clonotype was seen repeatedly, ten times or more. The chain couples TRBV7-6 to TRBJ2-3, with D maybe TRBD2 (6 bases). CDR1 is SGHVS, CDR2 FNYEAQ, per germline. The CDR3 runs 15 residues. Trimming cost V 1 base and J 4 bases, with 12 bases left between them. The CDR3, as DNA: TGTGCCAGCAGCTTAGGGACGGGGGACTCAGATACGCAGTATTTT. Encoded protein: CASSLGTGDSDTQYF.

The V gene is TRBV29-1, the J gene TRBJ1-4; TRBD1 agrees at 11 bases. Per the germline V gene, CDR1 is SQVTM and CDR2 is ANQGSEA. There are 16 residues in the CDR3. V trimming: 6 bases; J trimming: 0 bases; junction bases outside the gene matches: 6. CDR3 nucleotide sequence: TGCAGCGTCGGCGGACAGGGGGCTGCAACTAATGAAAAACTGTTTTTT. This translates into CSVGGQGAATNEKLFF.

This clonotype was counted between two and nine times. The chain joins TRBV5-1 to TRBJ2-1, with 10 bases identical to TRBD2. Germline CDR1 is SGHRS and CDR2 is YFSETQ. The CDR3 runs to 16 residues. V lost 3 bases, J lost 3 bases, and 6 bases stayed unmatched. CDR3 in amino acids: CASSSGGLANYNEQFF. CDR3 sequence (DNA): TGCGCCAGCAGCTCCGGGGGACTAGCGAACTACAATGAGCAGTTCTTC. Complete variable domain (other parts from reference TRBV5-1 and TRBJ2-1): KAGVTQTPRYLIKTRGQQVTLSCSPISGHRSVSWYQQTPGQGLQFLFEYFSETQRNKGNFPGRFSGRQFSNSRSEMNVSTLELGDSALYLCASSSGGLANYNEQFFGPGTRLTVL.

This clonotype was observed many times. This chain connects TRBV27 to TRBJ2-1; possible D gene TRBD2, 6 bases. This CDR3 spans 14 amino acids. Trimming left V 1 base short and J 4 bases short, with 8 bases between. In germline, CDR1 is MNHEY, CDR2 SMNVEV (reference sequence). CDR3 amino acids: CASSLWGDYNEQFF. The CDR3 DNA reads as TGTGCCAGCAGTTTATGGGGGGATTACAATGAGCAGTTCTTC.

A note on this clonotype: At one boundary the junction diverges from the germline segment, which might be a read error. The chain links TRBV2 to TRBJ1-1; the D gene is possibly TRBD1 (5 bases). Germline CDR1 SNHLY, CDR2 FYNNEI. The CDR3 loop spans 13 amino acids. The CDR3 loop reads CASSDGGYTEAFF. In DNA, the CDR3 is TGTGCCAGCAGTGATGGGGGGTACACAGAAGCTTTCTTT.

Points on this clonotype: Germline and junction disagree at one end, which may indicate a read error. The chain employs TRBV6-1 and TRBJ2-1, with a weak D call TRBD2 (6 bases). Germline assignment: CDR1 MNHNS and CDR2 SASEGT. The CDR3 contains 12 residues. CDR3 amino acids: CASSYGGNEHFF. The CDR3 bases are TGTGCCAGCAGTTACGGGGGAAATGAGCACTTCTTC.

This chain links TRBV11-2 with TRBJ2-1; 10 bases line up with TRBD2. V lost 4 bases, J lost 4 bases, and 7 bases stayed unmatched. The length of the CDR3 is 16 residues. CDR1 and CDR2 from the germline V gene are SGHAT and FQNNGV. The CDR3 sequence: CASSSPRTSGYNEQFF. CDR3 in DNA: TGTGCCAGCAGCTCACCTCGGACTAGCGGTTACAATGAGCAGTTCTTC.

The V call is TRBV7-9, the J call TRBJ2-2; perhaps TRBD1 as D (6 bases). The CDR3 length is 13 residues. CDR1 SEHNR and CDR2 FQNEAQ come from the germline V gene (reference sequence). V dropped 8 bases and J dropped 1 base, with 8 bases sitting between them. The CDR3 sequence: CASPGQNTGELFF. CDR3 in DNA: TGTGCCAGCCCGGGACAGAACACCGGGGAGCTGTTTTTT.

In regard to this clonotype: Being one base from a much bigger clone, this may be a read error. The genes are TRBV7-9 and TRBJ2-7; D perhaps matches TRBD1 (6 bases). V lost 5 bases to trimming and J lost 0 bases, with 17 bases between them. The CDR3 is 16 amino acids. Germline loops: CDR1 SEHNR, CDR2 FQNEAQ (reference sequence). CDR3 in DNA: TGTGCCAGCAGCGATACCGGGACACCCACCTCCTACGAGCAGTACTTC. Amino acid sequence: CASSDTGTPTSYEQYF.

The chain joins TRBV27 to TRBJ2-7, with 9 positions matching TRBD1. V was pared by 2 bases and J by 4 bases, with 6 bases of the junction left unmatched. The CDR3 is 15 amino acids. Per germline, CDR1 MNHEY and CDR2 SMNVEV (reference sequence). This CDR3 is CASSLRDRAEYEQYF. For the CDR3, the DNA is TGTGCCAGCAGTTTAAGGGACAGGGCTGAATACGAGCAGTACTTC.

The chain carries TRBV2 and TRBJ2-3; D gene uncertain. V lost 4 bases to trimming and J lost 2 bases, with 13 bases between them. Germline V CDR1 and CDR2: SNHLY, FYNNEI. The CDR3 consists of 15 residues. CDR3 DNA sequence: TGTGCCAGCAGTGGGGATAGCCTGATCACAGATACGCAGTATTTT. It translates to CASSGDSLITDTQYF.

This clonotype has a handful of counts. The chain uses TRBV27 and TRBJ2-7; 7 bases match TRBD1. CDR3 length: 13 amino acids. V was clipped by 2 bases and J by 3 bases; unmatched bases: 1. From germline, CDR1 is MNHEY and CDR2 SMNVEV (reference sequence). The CDR3 DNA sequence: TGTGCCAGCAGTTTAAACAGGGGCTACGAGCAGTACTTC. Its protein is CASSLNRGYEQYF.

V is TRBV20-1 and J is TRBJ2-3; D is perhaps TRBD2 (7 bases). The V end was cut by 0 bases, the J end by 4 bases, with 17 bases between. CDR1 is DFQATT, CDR2 SNEGSKA, per germline (reference sequence). The CDR3 covers 16 residues. In nucleotides, the CDR3 is TGCAGTGCTAGAGATCGGGCGGGGGCGGTTCCAGATACGCAGTATTTT. Protein sequence: CSARDRAGAVPDTQYF.

This clonotype was found many times. The gene calls are TRBV7-2 and TRBJ1-4, with D unresolved. V was shortened by 1 base and J by 4 bases, with 7 bases between the two germline ends. The CDR3 is 14 amino acids. The germline CDR1 and CDR2 sequences are SGHTA and FQGNSA. This CDR3 is CASSLGGGNEKLFF. The DNA of the CDR3 is TGTGCCAGCAGCTTAGGGGGTGGTAATGAAAAACTGTTTTTT.

This chain uses TRBV6-1 with TRBJ1-1; 8 nucleotides match TRBD1. Trimming at V came to 5 bases and at J to 1 base, leaving 6 bases not matched to a gene. From germline, CDR1 is MNHNS and CDR2 SASEGT. The CDR3 runs 15 residues. The CDR3 is CASSIGQGSNTEAFF. CDR3 DNA sequence: TGTGCCAGCAGTATAGGACAGGGTTCGAACACTGAAGCTTTCTTT.

This clonotype came up a few times. V gene TRBV11-2 combines with J gene TRBJ2-5, with a possible D match to TRBD1 (6 bases). The V and J ends lost 5 bases and 4 bases respectively, with 11 bases between them. This CDR3 is built from 13 residues. The germline V gene has CDR1 SGHAT and CDR2 FQNNGV. CDR3 nucleotides: TGTGCCAGCAGCCATGGACAGAGAGAGACCCAGTACTTC. Amino acid sequence: CASSHGQRETQYF. The full variable domain, with the rest looked up from reference TRBV11-2 and TRBJ2-5, is EAGVAQSPRYKIIEKRQSVAFWCNPISGHATLYWYQQILGQGPKLLIQFQNNGVVDDSQLPKDRFSAERLKGVDSTLKIQPAKLEDSAVYLCASSHGQRETQYFGPGTRLLVL.

Regarding this clonotype: It may be a read error: a sequence one base away is much more abundant. The chain combines TRBV7-6 with TRBJ2-5; D not resolved. Germline values: CDR1 SGHVS, CDR2 FNYEAQ. The CDR3 has 13 amino acids. The CDR3 spells CASSSRTQETHYF. CDR3 coding DNA: TGTGCCAGCAGCAGCAGAACCCAAGAGACCCATTACTTC. The complete variable domain, with remaining parts taken from reference TRBV7-6 and TRBJ2-5, reads GAGVSQSPRYKVTKRGQDVALRCDPISGHVSLYWYRQALGQGPEFLTYFNYEAQQDKSGLPNDRFSAERPEGSISTLTIQRTEQRDSAMYRCASSSRTQETHYFGPGTRLLVL.

The table lists this clonotype with many counts. This chain uses TRBV7-2 with TRBJ1-2, with 10 bases matching TRBD1. CDR1 and CDR2 (germline): SGHTA, FQGNSA. CDR3 length: 15 residues. V shed 4 bases and J 5 bases; nucleotides not matched to a gene: 7. The CDR3 is CASSSVPGQGYGYTF. CDR3 coding DNA: TGTGCCAGCAGCTCCGTCCCGGGACAGGGGTATGGCTACACCTTC.

V usage is TRBV3-1 and J usage is TRBJ1-1; D call uncertain. The CDR3 is 13 residues long. Per germline, CDR1 LGHDT and CDR2 YNNKEL (reference sequence). V gave up 3 bases and J gave up 3 bases, with 8 bases separating them. The CDR3 nucleotides read TGTGCCAGCAGCCATGAGGGAGACACTGAAGCTTTCTTT. Translating gives CASSHEGDTEAFF.

As regards this clonotype: A read error may explain this, as a much larger clone is one base away. The CDR3 reads CASASSTEDFF. The CDR3 nucleotides are TGTGCCAGCGCCTCTTCCACTGAAGATTTCTTT. The chain carries TRBV7-2 and TRBJ1-1, with D unclear. Germline V CDR1 and CDR2: SGHTA, FQGNSA. The CDR3 covers 11 residues.

In its sample, this clonotype was seen a few times. The V call is TRBV7-3, the J call TRBJ1-2; possibly TRBD1 for D (6 bases). Germline lookup yields CDR1 SGHTA and CDR2 FQGTGA. Deletions cut 8 bases from V and 3 bases from J, with 16 bases between. This CDR3 has 14 amino acids. The CDR3 spells CASVLGGEDYGYTF. CDR3 bases: TGTGCCAGCGTCTTGGGGGGCGAAGACTATGGCTACACCTTC.

The gene calls are TRBV6-5 and TRBJ1-1, with 10 bases fitting TRBD1. Germline V gene data show CDR1 as MNHEY and CDR2 as SVGAGI. V lost 0 bases to trimming and J lost 7 bases; unmatched junction nucleotides: 5. The CDR3 extends over 15 amino acids. CDR3 sequence (DNA): TGTGCCAGCAGTTACTCGAGGGGACAGGGGTTTGAAGCTTTCTTT. This encodes CASSYSRGQGFEAFF.

This clonotype appeared a few times. The J gene is TRBJ2-2, the V gene TRBV27; D uncertain. This CDR3 region has 15 residues. The V and J ends lost 6 bases and 7 bases respectively, with 18 bases between them. Germline V gene sequence: CDR1 MNHEY, CDR2 SMNVEV (reference sequence). CDR3 region: CASSPWSAASGELFF. For the CDR3, the DNA is TGTGCCAGCAGCCCTTGGAGCGCTGCCAGCGGGGAGCTGTTTTTT.

The rearrangement uses TRBV12-3 or TRBV12-4 and TRBJ1-1, with D tentatively TRBD1 (5 bases). The CDR3 loop spans 15 amino acids. V was cut by 3 bases and J by 0 bases, with 11 bases left in between. The CDR3 loop is CASSFQDTMNTEAFF. Written as DNA, the CDR3 is TGTGCCAGCAGTTTCCAGGACACAATGAACACTGAAGCTTTCTTT.

CDR3 coding DNA: TGTGCCAGCAAAAATTCGGGCGACTCCTACGAGCAGTACTTC. Translating it yields CASKNSGDSYEQYF. The chain combines TRBV12-3 or TRBV12-4 with TRBJ2-7; D is ambiguous. Between the trimmed V and J ends, which lost 7 bases and 0 bases, there was a span of 13 bases. This CDR3 region has 14 residues.

The chain employs TRBV10-2 and TRBJ2-2; 15 positions match TRBD2. The trim removed 1 base at V and 4 bases at J, leaving 13 bases unmatched. Per the germline V gene, CDR1 is WSHSY and CDR2 is SAAADI. CDR3 size: 21 residues. The CDR3 protein is CASSELRGTSGGLGSTGELFF. The CDR3 nucleotides read TGCGCCAGCAGTGAGTTGCGGGGGACTAGCGGGGGGCTTGGAAGCACCGGGGAGCTGTTTTTT.

This chain uses TRBV19 with TRBJ2-3; unclear D gene. This CDR3 region has 14 residues. V lost 5 bases and J lost 0, with 9 bases in between. Per the germline V gene, CDR1 is LNHDA and CDR2 is SQIVND (reference sequence). This chain's CDR3 is CASSFGASTDTQYF. CDR3 in DNA: TGTGCCAGTAGTTTCGGTGCTAGCACAGATACGCAGTATTTT.

In its sample, this clonotype was seen a few times. This rearrangement joins TRBV20-1 to TRBJ2-3; a possible D gene is TRBD2 (6 bases). CDR1 is DFQATT and CDR2 is SNEGSKA in the germline V gene (reference sequence). The CDR3 extends over 12 amino acids. Trimming left V 7 bases short and J 4 bases short, with 12 bases between. The CDR3 sequence: CSGRGTPDTQYF. DNA of the CDR3: TGCAGTGGACGGGGGACCCCAGATACGCAGTATTTT.

Only a few counts were recorded for this clonotype. J is TRBJ2-7 and V is TRBV7-8; D perhaps matches TRBD1 (5 bases). The CDR3 totals 14 residues. Germline CDR1 and CDR2: SGHVS and FQNEAQ. The V gene lost 1 base and the J gene lost 2 bases, with 9 bases spanning the gap. The CDR3 protein is CASSLVDTTYEQYF. DNA for the CDR3: TGTGCCAGCAGCTTAGTGGACACGACCTACGAGCAGTACTTC.

The chain is built from TRBV5-5 and TRBJ2-2, with no clear D. V was pared by 0 bases and J by 1 base, with 13 bases between. This CDR3 comprises 17 residues. The germline CDR1 and CDR2 sequences are SGHKS and YYEKEE (reference sequence). The CDR3 sequence is CASSLAVQPENTGELFF. The DNA of the CDR3 is TGTGCCAGCAGCTTGGCCGTTCAGCCAGAGAACACCGGGGAGCTGTTTTTT.